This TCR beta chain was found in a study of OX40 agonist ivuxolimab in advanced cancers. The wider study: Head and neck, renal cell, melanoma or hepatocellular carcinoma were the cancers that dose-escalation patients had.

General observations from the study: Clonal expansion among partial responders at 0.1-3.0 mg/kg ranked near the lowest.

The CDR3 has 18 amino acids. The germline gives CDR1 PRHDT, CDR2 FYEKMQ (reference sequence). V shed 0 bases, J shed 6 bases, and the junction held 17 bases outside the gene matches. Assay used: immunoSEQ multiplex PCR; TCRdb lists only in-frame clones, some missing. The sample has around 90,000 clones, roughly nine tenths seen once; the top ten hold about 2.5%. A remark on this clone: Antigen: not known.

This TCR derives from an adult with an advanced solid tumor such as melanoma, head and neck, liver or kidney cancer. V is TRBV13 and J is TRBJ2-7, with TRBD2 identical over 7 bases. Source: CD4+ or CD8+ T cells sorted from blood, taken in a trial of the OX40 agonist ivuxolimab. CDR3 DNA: TGTGCCAGCAGCTTAGGTTTCTATAGTGGCGGGGGAAGGGGCGAGCAGTACTTC. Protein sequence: CASSLGFYSGGGRGEQYF. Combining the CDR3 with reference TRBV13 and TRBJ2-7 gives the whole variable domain AAGVIQSPRHLIKEKRETATLKCYPIPRHDTVYWYQQGPGQDPQFLISFYEKMQSDKGSIPDRFSAQQFSDYHSELNMSSLELGDSALYFCASSLGFYSGGGRGEQYFGPGTRLTVT.